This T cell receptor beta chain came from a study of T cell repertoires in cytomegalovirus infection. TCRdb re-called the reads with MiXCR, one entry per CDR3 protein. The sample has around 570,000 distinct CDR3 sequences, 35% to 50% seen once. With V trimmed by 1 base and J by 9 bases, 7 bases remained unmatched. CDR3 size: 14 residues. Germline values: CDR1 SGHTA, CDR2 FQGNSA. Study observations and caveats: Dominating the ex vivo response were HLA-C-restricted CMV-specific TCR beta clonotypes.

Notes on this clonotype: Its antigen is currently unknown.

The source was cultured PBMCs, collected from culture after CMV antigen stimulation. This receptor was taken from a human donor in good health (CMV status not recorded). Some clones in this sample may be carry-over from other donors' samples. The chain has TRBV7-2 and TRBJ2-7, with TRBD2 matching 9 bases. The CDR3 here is CASSLVVAGVGQYF. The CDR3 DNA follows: TGTGCCAGCAGCTTAGTCGTAGCGGGAGTTGGGCAGTACTTC.